Below, one TCR beta chain is given with its context. This sample is drawn from a study of blood T cells in healthy people across ages. A second PCR, run for about 7 to 11 cycles, used a sample-barcoded 5' primer plus a J-beta primer mix. Using its own MiXCR run on the 5' RACE reads, TCRdb lists one record per CDR3 protein. Of over 700,000 distinct CDR3 sequences listed, 20% to 30% are singletons. These data were also reused for a study on T cells of mothers and their children.

The sequence was collected from a boy younger than 18 in good health. Sequenced: blood.

For the CDR3, the DNA is TGTGCCAGCAGTCCCAACCCAAGGGGTGTGTCTGGCTACACCTTC. Its translation is CASSPNPRGVSGYTF. The chain is built from TRBV12-3 or TRBV12-4 and TRBJ1-2; D is perhaps TRBD1 (5 bases). The CDR3 totals 15 residues. The germline V and J ends were trimmed by 5 bases and 7 bases, with 20 bases remaining between them.